This is a list of T cell receptor beta chains from one sample in a study of T cells in Graves' hyperthyroidism and ophthalmopathy. TCRdb re-analysed the multiplex PCR reads in MiXCR, keeping a single row per CDR3 protein. The sample includes about half a million distinct CDR3 sequences, 22% of them seen just once. Sequencing used blood. The receptors were sampled from a woman aged 70-85 years with Graves' ophthalmopathy. The CDR3 runs from the conserved cysteine through the conserved F or W. The order of the fields is D gene, clone size, V gene, J gene, CDR3 DNA, CDR3 protein. The D gene is left open where the match is weak. Clone sizes are given selectively: once, few, many, or a class where the clone is expanded.

D gene: -
clone size: once
V gene: TRBV6-5
J gene: TRBJ2-1
CDR3 DNA: TGTGCCAGCAGTTACTCGGATCGCCGCGGGGAGCAGTTCTTC
CDR3 protein: CASSYSDRRGEQFF

D gene: -
clone size: many
V gene: TRBV27
J gene: TRBJ2-7
CDR3 DNA: TGTGCCAGCAGCTCCAAGACAGGGAGGGACGAGCAGTACTTC
CDR3 protein: CASSSKTGRDEQYF

D gene: -
clone size: few
V gene: TRBV6-1
J gene: TRBJ2-2
CDR3 DNA: TGTGCCAGCAGTTCAGATCGGGGCACCGGGGAGCTGTTTTTT
CDR3 protein: CASSSDRGTGELFF

D gene: -
clone size: few
V gene: TRBV11-2
J gene: TRBJ2-5
CDR3 DNA: TGTGCCAGCAGCAGGGGGGGAGTCGGCGAGACCCAGTACTTC
CDR3 protein: CASSRGGVGETQYF

D gene: TRBD1
clone size: few
V gene: TRBV14
J gene: TRBJ2-7
CDR3 DNA: TGTGCCAGCAGCAACAGCCCAGGGACAGGGGACGAGCAGTACTTC
CDR3 protein: CASSNSPGTGDEQYF

D gene: -
clone size: many
V gene: TRBV2
J gene: TRBJ1-5
CDR3 DNA: TGTGCCAGCAGTGATCCTCAGCCCCAGCATTTT
CDR3 protein: CASSDPQPQHF

D gene: -
clone size: -
V gene: TRBV20-1
J gene: TRBJ2-2
CDR3 DNA: TGCAGTGCTAGAGGCGGTGGCAGGGGGGGGACCGGGGAGCTGTTTTTT
CDR3 protein: CSARGGGRGGTGELFF

D gene: TRBD1
clone size: -
V gene: TRBV3-1
J gene: TRBJ2-2
CDR3 DNA: TGTGCCAGCAATCCGGGACAGGGCGCTTCAGGGGAGCTGTTTTTT
CDR3 protein: CASNPGQGASGELFF

D gene: TRBD2
clone size: few
V gene: TRBV7-2
J gene: TRBJ2-7
CDR3 DNA: TGTGCCAGCAGCTTATTGTCTAGCGGGAGGTACGAGCAGTACTTC
CDR3 protein: CASSLLSSGRYEQYF

D gene: TRBD2
clone size: many
V gene: TRBV7-3
J gene: TRBJ2-3
CDR3 DNA: TGTGCCAGCAGCCTTAGCGGGAGGACTACAGATACGCAGTATTTT
CDR3 protein: CASSLSGRTTDTQYF

D gene: -
clone size: -
V gene: TRBV20-1
J gene: TRBJ1-5
CDR3 DNA: TGCAGTGCTACTGACTCCTTCGGGAATCAGCCCCAGCATTTT
CDR3 protein: CSATDSFGNQPQHF

D gene: -
clone size: many
V gene: TRBV7-9
J gene: TRBJ1-1
CDR3 DNA: TGTGCCAGCAGCTTAGGGGGGGGCACGAAAGCTTTCTTT
CDR3 protein: CASSLGGGTKAFF

D gene: TRBD1
clone size: -
V gene: TRBV4-1
J gene: TRBJ2-3
CDR3 DNA: TGCGCCAGCAGCCAACGGACAGGGCGCTCAGATACGCAGTATTTT
CDR3 protein: CASSQRTGRSDTQYF

D gene: -
clone size: -
V gene: TRBV7-8
J gene: TRBJ2-2
CDR3 DNA: TGTGCCAGCAGCTTACGGAGAGAGAACACCGGGGAGCTGTTTTTT
CDR3 protein: CASSLRRENTGELFF

D gene: -
clone size: -
V gene: TRBV27
J gene: TRBJ2-5
CDR3 DNA: TGTGCCAGCAGTTTCTACAGGGACACCGTCCAAGAGACCCAGTACTTC
CDR3 protein: CASSFYRDTVQETQYF

D gene: -
clone size: once
V gene: TRBV6-4
J gene: TRBJ1-2
CDR3 DNA: TGTGCCAGCAGTGAGGTTCCTAACTATGGCTACACCTTC
CDR3 protein: CASSEVPNYGYTF

D gene: -
clone size: -
V gene: TRBV3-1
J gene: TRBJ1-2
CDR3 DNA: TGTGCCAGCAGCCAACCGGCGGGAAAGGGCGGCTACACCTTC
CDR3 protein: CASSQPAGKGGYTF

D gene: TRBD1
clone size: few
V gene: TRBV19
J gene: TRBJ1-1
CDR3 DNA: TGTGCCAGCACAGGGGGGGGTACCATGAACACTGAAGCTTTCTTT
CDR3 protein: CASTGGGTMNTEAFF

D gene: TRBD1
clone size: few
V gene: TRBV6-1
J gene: TRBJ2-5
CDR3 DNA: TGTGCCTCCAGGACAGGACAAGAGACCCAGTACTTC
CDR3 protein: CASRTGQETQYF

D gene: -
clone size: -
V gene: TRBV30
J gene: TRBJ2-6
CDR3 DNA: TGTGCCTGGAGTGTACAGGGTCAGGGGGCCAACGTCCTGACTTTC
CDR3 protein: CAWSVQGQGANVLTF

D gene: -
clone size: many
V gene: TRBV18
J gene: TRBJ1-4
CDR3 DNA: TGTGCCAGCTCAGGACCGAATGAAAAACTGTTTTTT
CDR3 protein: CASSGPNEKLFF

D gene: -
clone size: -
V gene: TRBV9
J gene: TRBJ2-7
CDR3 DNA: TGTGCCAGCAGCGTAGATTGGGGGGACGGCTACGAGCAGTACTTC
CDR3 protein: CASSVDWGDGYEQYF

D gene: -
clone size: many
V gene: TRBV11-2
J gene: TRBJ2-3
CDR3 DNA: TGTGCCAGCAGCCCCGGCGTCAGGGCCACAGATACGCAGTATTTT
CDR3 protein: CASSPGVRATDTQYF

D gene: -
clone size: few
V gene: TRBV20-1
J gene: TRBJ2-5
CDR3 DNA: TGCAGTGCTAGGCCAGGGACCCAAGAGACCCAGTACTTC
CDR3 protein: CSARPGTQETQYF

D gene: TRBD1
clone size: many
V gene: TRBV28
J gene: TRBJ2-5
CDR3 DNA: TGTGCCAGCAGTTTACGACCTGACAGGGGTTATTGGGAAGAGACCCAGTACTTC
CDR3 protein: CASSLRPDRGYWEETQYF

D gene: -
clone size: few
V gene: TRBV7-3
J gene: TRBJ2-3
CDR3 DNA: TGTGCCAGCAGCTCGAACGCGGAGGGCCGCATCTACACAGATACGCAGTATTTT
CDR3 protein: CASSSNAEGRIYTDTQYF

D gene: TRBD1
clone size: -
V gene: TRBV19
J gene: TRBJ2-5
CDR3 DNA: TGTGCCAGTAGTATAGGGGGACAGCTCAAAGAGACCCAGTACTTC
CDR3 protein: CASSIGGQLKETQYF

D gene: -
clone size: -
V gene: TRBV10-3
J gene: TRBJ2-2
CDR3 DNA: TGTGCCATCAGTGAGGGAAGGGGGTACACCGGGGAGCTGTTTTTT
CDR3 protein: CAISEGRGYTGELFF

D gene: TRBD2
clone size: few
V gene: TRBV20-1
J gene: TRBJ2-3
CDR3 DNA: TGCAGTGCGTCACTAGCGGGAGTCACAGATACGCAGTATTTT
CDR3 protein: CSASLAGVTDTQYF

D gene: -
clone size: many
V gene: TRBV7-2
J gene: TRBJ2-1
CDR3 DNA: TGTGCCAGCAGCTTAGACTTTAGCTCCTACAATGAGCAGTTCTTC
CDR3 protein: CASSLDFSSYNEQFF

D gene: -
clone size: few
V gene: TRBV6-6
J gene: TRBJ1-3
CDR3 DNA: TGTGCCAGCAGTTACTCAGGGTCGCCTGAACCTGGAAACACCATATATTTT
CDR3 protein: CASSYSGSPEPGNTIYF

D gene: -
clone size: many
V gene: TRBV28
J gene: TRBJ2-2
CDR3 DNA: TGTGCCAGCCTCTCCGGCAAAGCCGCGAACACCGGGGAGCTGTTTTTT
CDR3 protein: CASLSGKAANTGELFF

D gene: TRBD1
clone size: -
V gene: TRBV20-1
J gene: TRBJ1-2
CDR3 DNA: TGCAGTGCAGGGACAGGGGGCGAAGGCTACACCTTC
CDR3 protein: CSAGTGGEGYTF

D gene: -
clone size: -
V gene: TRBV29-1
J gene: TRBJ1-1
CDR3 DNA: TGCAGCGGATGGAGGGGAAGGACTGAAGCTTTCTTT
CDR3 protein: CSGWRGRTEAFF

D gene: TRBD2
clone size: many
V gene: TRBV7-3
J gene: TRBJ2-1
CDR3 DNA: TGTGCCAGCAGCTCGACTAGCGGGGGGTACAATGAGCAGTTCTTC
CDR3 protein: CASSSTSGGYNEQFF

D gene: TRBD2
clone size: -
V gene: TRBV5-1
J gene: TRBJ2-2
CDR3 DNA: TGCGCCAGCAGATACACTAGCGGGACGAACACCGGGGAGCTGTTTTTT
CDR3 protein: CASRYTSGTNTGELFF

D gene: -
clone size: -
V gene: TRBV7-2
J gene: TRBJ1-1
CDR3 DNA: TGTGCCAGCAGCGTCAGTGTTGCGAACACTGAAGCTTTCTTT
CDR3 protein: CASSVSVANTEAFF

D gene: -
clone size: few
V gene: TRBV6-1
J gene: TRBJ1-1
CDR3 DNA: TGTGCCACCTCGGGGGGGGGGGGCACTGAAGCTTTCTTT
CDR3 protein: CATSGGGGTEAFF

D gene: TRBD2
clone size: few
V gene: TRBV20-1
J gene: TRBJ2-3
CDR3 DNA: TGCAGTGCTAGGTCCGGGACTAGCAGTCCAGATACGCAGTATTTT
CDR3 protein: CSARSGTSSPDTQYF

D gene: TRBD1
clone size: many
V gene: TRBV10-3
J gene: TRBJ1-1
CDR3 DNA: TGTGCCATCAGTGATGGGACAGGGTTTGGGAACACTGAAGCTTTCTTT
CDR3 protein: CAISDGTGFGNTEAFF

D gene: TRBD1
clone size: -
V gene: TRBV9
J gene: TRBJ2-2
CDR3 DNA: TGTGCCAGCAGCGTGAGGCAGGGGGACGGGGAGCTGTTTTTT
CDR3 protein: CASSVRQGDGELFF

D gene: -
clone size: few
V gene: TRBV2
J gene: TRBJ1-5
CDR3 DNA: TGTGCCAGCAGTGCTTCCGGGAGCAATCAGCCCCAGCATTTT
CDR3 protein: CASSASGSNQPQHF

D gene: -
clone size: many
V gene: TRBV6-1
J gene: TRBJ2-2
CDR3 DNA: TGTGCCAGCAGTCGAACAGGGAACACCGGGGAGCTGTTTTTT
CDR3 protein: CASSRTGNTGELFF

D gene: TRBD1
clone size: few
V gene: TRBV4-1
J gene: TRBJ1-2
CDR3 DNA: TGCGCCAGCAGCCAACGGGGACAGAACTTTAACTATGGCTACACCTTC
CDR3 protein: CASSQRGQNFNYGYTF

D gene: TRBD2
clone size: -
V gene: TRBV20-1
J gene: TRBJ2-1
CDR3 DNA: TGCAGTGCGAGGACTAGCGGGAGAGGTGAGCAGTTCTTC
CDR3 protein: CSARTSGRGEQFF